The subject of this entry is one TCR beta chain. Method: immunoSEQ multiplex PCR; TCRdb's copy keeps in-frame clones and lacks some. Of roughly 89,000 clones in the sample, 90% to 95% are singletons; the top ten hold approximately 1.6%. These data are taken from a study of T cell changes during pregnancy in multiple sclerosis. The CDR3 length is 17 residues. Germline V gene sequence: CDR1 LNHDA, CDR2 SQIVND (reference sequence). With V trimmed by 5 bases and J by 2 bases, 12 bases remained unmatched. The TCR originated in a female donor in good health, enrolled as a control in a pregnancy study. The sequences come from peripheral blood, collected after pregnancy. The chain joins TRBV19 to TRBJ2-1, with 7 nucleotides matching TRBD2. Here the CDR3 DNA reads TGTGCCAGTAGTCCCCAAGCCCAGGCGGGAGCCTACAATGAGCAGTTCTTC. Translation: CASSPQAQAGAYNEQFF.